This T cell receptor beta chain was recorded in a study of OX40 agonist ivuxolimab in advanced cancers. The overall study: An agonistic human IgG2 monoclonal antibody against OX40 (CD134) was given. Patients were infused with ivuxolimab every 2 weeks at 0.01 to 10 mg/kg. Previous treatment with anti-PD-1, anti-PD-L1 or anti-CTLA-4 therapy was allowed; about 37% had received some.

Trimming took 7 bases from V and 1 from J, leaving 11 bases between them. CDR1 is SQVTM, CDR2 ANQGSEA, per germline. This CDR3 has 13 residues. The repertoire was sequenced with immunoSEQ multiplex PCR; TCRdb's copy has only in-frame clones and lacks some. The sample includes 90,000 to 150,000 clones, 80% to 90% of them seen just once. The chain joins TRBV29-1 to TRBJ1-5, with D possibly matching TRBD1 (5 bases). The sequence was collected from an adult with an advanced solid tumor such as melanoma, head and neck, liver or kidney cancer. The material was CD4+ or CD8+ T cells sorted from blood, obtained in a trial of the OX40 agonist ivuxolimab. The CDR3 DNA follows: TGCAGCGCCCAGTCAGGGAGCAATCAGCCCCAGCATTTT. Protein sequence: CSAQSGSNQPQHF.